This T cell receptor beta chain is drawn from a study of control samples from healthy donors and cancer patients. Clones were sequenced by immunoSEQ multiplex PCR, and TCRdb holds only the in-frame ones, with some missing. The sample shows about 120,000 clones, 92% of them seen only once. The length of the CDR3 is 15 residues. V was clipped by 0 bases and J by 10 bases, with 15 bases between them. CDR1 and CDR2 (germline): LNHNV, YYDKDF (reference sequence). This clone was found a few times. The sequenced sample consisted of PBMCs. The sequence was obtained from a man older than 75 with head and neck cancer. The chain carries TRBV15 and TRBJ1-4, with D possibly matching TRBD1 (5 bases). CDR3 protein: CATSREVARAGKLFF. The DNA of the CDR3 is TGTGCCACCAGCAGAGAGGTAGCCAGGGCCGGAAAACTGTTTTTT.